The sample holds many counts of the clone carrying this TCR beta chain. Its antigen is currently unknown. The source of the sample is a study of neurological immune-mediated disorders. Study-wide points: The greatest degree of TCR clonal expansion was observed in HTLV-1-associated myelopathy, with the lowest in multiple sclerosis, below that of healthy controls. When grouped phylogenetically, the repertoires of 18 of the 34 multiple sclerosis patients fell together in one related-CDR3 cluster, which is a possible signature. With the multiple sclerosis repertoire cluster, none of the clinical or MRI features showed an association.

The cDNA came from 5'RACE, which used 10-nucleotide random UMIs. TCRdb reprocessed the 5' RACE reads via MiXCR and lists one record per CDR3 protein. This table holds about 66,000 distinct CDR3 sequences, around 3.1% found once. This CDR3 spans 15 amino acids. V lost 2 bases, J lost 0 bases, and 4 bases stayed unmatched. In germline, CDR1 is SGHDT, CDR2 YYEEEE. The sample taken for sequencing was PBMCs. The receptor comes from a man aged 40-49 years with multiple sclerosis. The chain employs TRBV5-6 and TRBJ2-5, with TRBD1 matching 7 bases. The CDR3 spells CASSFGQEYQETQYF. In nucleotides, the CDR3 is TGTGCCAGCAGCTTTGGACAGGAGTACCAAGAGACCCAGTACTTC.